The 25 T cell receptor beta chains presented below share a single source sample, sequenced in a study of T cell changes during pregnancy in multiple sclerosis. TCRdb keeps only in-frame clones here, not all; method: immunoSEQ multiplex PCR. The table has tens of thousands of clones, approximately 92% seen once. The sequences come from peripheral blood, collected in the second trimester of pregnancy. The receptors derive from a female donor with multiple sclerosis, enrolled in a pregnancy study.

The V call is TRBV6-1, the J call TRBJ1-1, with a weak D call TRBD1 (5 bases). From germline, CDR1 is MNHNS and CDR2 SASEGT. This CDR3 spans 14 amino acids. V dropped 2 bases and J dropped 1 base, with 8 bases sitting between them. The CDR3 protein is CASSERQRNTEAFF. The CDR3 coding sequence is TGTGCCAGCAGTGAAAGACAGAGGAACACTGAAGCTTTCTTT.

The chain employs TRBV7-8 and TRBJ2-5; 8 nucleotides line up with TRBD2. Germline assignment: CDR1 SGHVS and CDR2 FQNEAQ. Trimming at V came to 4 bases and at J to 10 bases, leaving 8 bases not matched to a gene. The CDR3 length is 13 residues. In DNA, the CDR3 is TGTGCCAGCAGCTCGGGGGGGCCACAACTCCAGTACTTC. It specifies CASSSGGPQLQYF.

The rearrangement links TRBV5-4 to TRBJ2-2, with 7 positions matching TRBD2. The V gene end was trimmed by 0 bases and the J gene end by 4 bases; junction bases not matched to a gene: 0. This CDR3 region has 14 residues. Germline-derived CDR1 and CDR2 are SGHNT and YYREEE (reference sequence). The CDR3 bases are TGTGCCAGCAGCTTGGCGGGGGGCACCGGGGAGCTGTTTTTT. Translated: CASSLAGGTGELFF.

This chain joins TRBV19 and TRBJ1-4; 8 nucleotides agree with TRBD1. V shed 6 bases and J 4 bases; nucleotides not matched to a gene: 7. Germline V gene data show CDR1 as LNHDA and CDR2 as SQIVND (reference sequence). The CDR3 covers 15 residues. The CDR3 DNA sequence: TGTGCCAGTAGCTCGCGGGACAGGTTTAATGAAAAACTGTTTTTT. Amino acid sequence: CASSSRDRFNEKLFF. The full variable domain, with the rest looked up from reference TRBV19 and TRBJ1-4, is DGGITQSPKYLFRKEGQNVTLSCEQNLNHDAMYWYRQDPGQGLRLIYYSQIVNDFQKGDIAEGYSVSREKKESFPLTVTSAQKNPTAFYLCASSSRDRFNEKLFFGSGTQLSVL.

V is TRBV7-3 and J is TRBJ1-5; no definite D call. The CDR3 is 13 residues long. The V gene lost 1 base and the J gene lost 5 bases, with 6 bases spanning the gap. Germline V gene sequence: CDR1 SGHTA, CDR2 FQGTGA. For the CDR3, the DNA is TGTGCCAGCAGCTTAAATCGGGATCAGCCCCAGCATTTT. Amino acid sequence: CASSLNRDQPQHF.

The CDR3 is CASSEHRQDFYEQYF. The CDR3 DNA reads TGTGCCAGCAGTGAACACCGACAGGATTTCTACGAGCAGTACTTC. The chain combines TRBV6-1 with TRBJ2-7; TRBD1 is a possible D gene (6 bases). CDR3 length: 15 amino acids. Trimming left V 2 bases short and J 3 bases short, with 14 bases between. Germline V CDR1 and CDR2: MNHNS, SASEGT.

This rearrangement joins TRBV29-1 to TRBJ2-1; D unresolved. The CDR3 has 11 amino acids. Trimming stripped 6 bases from V and 8 bases from J, with 11 bases between. CDR1 is SQVTM and CDR2 is ANQGSEA in the germline V gene. The CDR3 reads CSVVQTYEQFF. CDR3 sequence (DNA): TGCAGCGTCGTCCAGACTTATGAGCAGTTCTTC.

V gene TRBV10-3 combines with J gene TRBJ2-1, with 9 nucleotides matching TRBD2. CDR1 ENHRY and CDR2 SYGVKD come from the germline V gene. This CDR3 region has 16 residues. The V gene end was trimmed by 8 bases and the J gene end by 6 bases; junction bases not matched to a gene: 14. The DNA for the CDR3 is TGTGCCATCGGAGAATTAGCGGGAGATATTGCCAATGAGCAGTTCTTC. Amino acid sequence: CAIGELAGDIANEQFF.

This sequence joins TRBV5-6 and TRBJ1-4; the match to TRBD1 covers 7 bases. V shed 6 bases and J 2 bases; nucleotides not matched to a gene: 4. The CDR3 is made up of 14 amino acids. From germline, CDR1 is SGHDT and CDR2 YYEEEE. CDR3 bases: TGTGCCAGCAACCGGACAGGTACTAATGAAAAACTGTTTTTT. It encodes CASNRTGTNEKLFF. The whole variable domain, remainder taken from reference TRBV5-6 and TRBJ1-4, is DAGVTQSPTHLIKTRGQQVTLRCSPKSGHDTVSWYQQALGQGPQFIFQYYEEEERQRGNFPDRFSGHQFPNYSSELNVNALLLGDSALYLCASNRTGTNEKLFFGSGTQLSVL.

The gene calls are TRBV27 and TRBJ2-2; D is possibly TRBD2 (5 bases). Per the germline V gene, CDR1 is MNHEY and CDR2 is SMNVEV (reference sequence). Trimming stripped 6 bases from V and 4 bases from J, with 12 bases between. The CDR3 has 14 amino acids. CDR3 protein: CASSVTGGTGELFF. DNA of the CDR3: TGTGCCAGCAGCGTCACCGGAGGCACCGGGGAGCTGTTTTTT.

The chain combines TRBV7-8 with TRBJ1-5; D may be TRBD1 (5 bases). The CDR3 runs 15 residues. Germline CDR1 is SGHVS and CDR2 is FQNEAQ. The V end lost 1 base, the J end lost 0 bases, and 7 bases lay between the germline ends. The CDR3 region is CASSLEGDSNQPQHF. CDR3 sequence (DNA): TGTGCCAGCAGCTTAGAAGGGGATAGCAATCAGCCCCAGCATTTT.

This clone was observed a handful of times. This rearrangement joins TRBV6-6 to TRBJ1-6; unclear D gene. Between the trimmed V and J ends, which lost 5 bases and 7 bases, there was a span of 9 bases. The CDR3 totals 13 residues. Germline V lookup: CDR1 MNHNY, CDR2 SVGAGI (reference sequence). The CDR3 DNA sequence: TGTGCCAGCAGTGGTCAGAGGAATTCACCCCTCCACTTT. Its protein is CASSGQRNSPLHF.

The chain recombines TRBV4-1 with TRBJ2-2; 7 bases fit TRBD1. Germline V lookup: CDR1 MGHRA, CDR2 YSYEKL. The ends lost 2 bases at V and 6 bases at J; junction bases unmatched: 3. This CDR3 has 14 amino acids. The CDR3 loop reads CASSQRGLSGELFF. DNA of the CDR3: TGCGCCAGCAGCCAAAGGGGGCTATCCGGGGAGCTGTTTTTT.

V and J are TRBV6-5 and TRBJ1-3; D gene unclear. From germline, CDR1 is MNHEY and CDR2 SVGAGI. V was cut by 0 bases and J by 2 bases, with 2 bases left in between. The CDR3 contains 13 residues. The CDR3: CASSYSTGNTIYF. The CDR3 coding sequence is TGTGCCAGCAGTTACTCCACTGGAAACACCATATATTTT.

The chain recombines TRBV5-4 with TRBJ1-2; D is unclear. CDR3 length equals 14 residues. The germline V and J ends were trimmed by 5 bases and 2 bases, with 13 bases remaining between them. CDR1 and CDR2 (germline): SGHNT, YYREEE (reference sequence). The CDR3 protein is CASSREALNYGYTF. The CDR3 nucleotides read TGTGCCAGCAGTAGAGAGGCACTCAACTATGGCTACACCTTC.

The gene calls are TRBV18 and TRBJ2-7; 9 nucleotides align to TRBD2. V lost 3 bases, J lost 1 base, and 1 base stayed unmatched. CDR1 is KGHSH, CDR2 LQKENI, per germline. This CDR3 has 14 residues. In DNA form, the CDR3 reads TGTGCCAGCTCACCGAGCGGGGGGTCCTACGAGCAGTACTTC. Amino acid sequence: CASSPSGGSYEQYF.

This chain connects TRBV4-3 to TRBJ2-7; 7 positions agree with TRBD1. V lost 1 base and J lost 0; bases outside the gene matches: 9. The CDR3 is made up of 17 amino acids. Germline V gene lookup returns CDR1 LGHNA and CDR2 YSLEER. The CDR3 DNA follows: TGCGCCAGCAGCCAAGCACCCGGGGACAGTAGCTCCTACGAGCAGTACTTC. This translates into CASSQAPGDSSSYEQYF.

This chain links TRBV30 with TRBJ1-4; 7 bases agree with TRBD1. Per the germline V gene, CDR1 is GTSNPN and CDR2 is SVGIG (reference sequence). CDR3 length equals 14 residues. Trimming at V came to 3 bases and at J to 10 bases, leaving 11 bases not matched to a gene. CDR3 in amino acids: CAWRGDRILGKLFF. The CDR3 bases are TGTGCCTGGAGGGGGGACAGAATTTTGGGAAAACTGTTTTTT.

The genes are TRBV30 and TRBJ1-1; D call uncertain. Per the germline V gene, CDR1 is GTSNPN and CDR2 is SVGIG (reference sequence). The germline V and J ends were trimmed by 0 bases and 4 bases, with 12 bases remaining between them. This CDR3 is 14 amino acids long. Here the CDR3 DNA reads TGTGCCTGGAGTGTCGAATGGGCCGGCACTGAAGCTTTCTTT. Translating gives CAWSVEWAGTEAFF.

V is TRBV12-5 and J is TRBJ2-1, with 10 positions matching TRBD2. The germline gives CDR1 LGHNT, CDR2 FRNRAP. V shed 6 bases and J 9 bases; nucleotides not matched to a gene: 8. The CDR3 length is 14 residues. CDR3 loop: CASGTGTSASEQFF. The DNA for the CDR3 is TGTGCTAGTGGGACCGGGACTAGCGCTAGTGAGCAGTTCTTC.

The rearrangement joins TRBV18 to TRBJ1-2; 7 bases align to TRBD1. The CDR3 has 15 residues. Trimming at V came to 2 bases and at J to 2 bases, leaving 5 bases not matched to a gene. The V gene's germline CDR1 is KGHSH and CDR2 LQKENI. CDR3 residues: CASSPSTGSNYGYTF. The CDR3 DNA sequence: TGTGCCAGCTCACCATCGACAGGGTCGAACTATGGCTACACCTTC.

The V and J genes are TRBV9 and TRBJ2-3, with TRBD2 matching over 10 bases. J gave up 4 bases and V 0 bases, and 5 bases lay outside the gene matches. Germline lookup yields CDR1 SGDLS and CDR2 YYNGEE. The CDR3 covers 16 residues. DNA for the CDR3: TGTGCCAGCAGCGTAGGTTCAAGCGGGGGGGCAGATACGCAGTATTTT. As protein: CASSVGSSGGADTQYF.

This rearrangement joins TRBV28 to TRBJ2-6, with 10 bases identical to TRBD1. The CDR3 is made up of 19 amino acids. CDR1 MDHEN and CDR2 SYDVKM come from the germline V gene. The ends lost 4 bases at V and 0 bases at J; junction bases unmatched: 9. CDR3 bases: TGTGCCAGCAGTTCTCTACCGGGACAGGGGTCCTCTGGGGCCAACGTCCTGACTTTC. Protein product: CASSSLPGQGSSGANVLTF.

The CDR3 coding sequence is TGTGCCTGGCCGGACTCGGGGGGCGAGTACTTC. It codes for CAWPDSGGEYF. The V call is TRBV30, the J call TRBJ2-7; weak D call: TRBD2 (7 bases). The germline CDR1 and CDR2 sequences are GTSNPN and SVGIG (reference sequence). There are 11 residues in the CDR3. Trimming removed 5 bases from V and 11 bases from J, with 16 bases in between.

The genes are TRBV9 and TRBJ2-2, with 9 bases fitting TRBD2. This CDR3 is 18 amino acids long. CDR1 is SGDLS and CDR2 is YYNGEE in the germline V gene. After removal of 0 bases from V and 2 bases from J, the junction contained 8 bases not matched to a gene. CDR3 sequence reads: CASSVDGRTSENTGELFF. Written as DNA, the CDR3 is TGTGCCAGCAGCGTAGACGGGCGGACTAGCGAAAACACCGGGGAGCTGTTTTTT.